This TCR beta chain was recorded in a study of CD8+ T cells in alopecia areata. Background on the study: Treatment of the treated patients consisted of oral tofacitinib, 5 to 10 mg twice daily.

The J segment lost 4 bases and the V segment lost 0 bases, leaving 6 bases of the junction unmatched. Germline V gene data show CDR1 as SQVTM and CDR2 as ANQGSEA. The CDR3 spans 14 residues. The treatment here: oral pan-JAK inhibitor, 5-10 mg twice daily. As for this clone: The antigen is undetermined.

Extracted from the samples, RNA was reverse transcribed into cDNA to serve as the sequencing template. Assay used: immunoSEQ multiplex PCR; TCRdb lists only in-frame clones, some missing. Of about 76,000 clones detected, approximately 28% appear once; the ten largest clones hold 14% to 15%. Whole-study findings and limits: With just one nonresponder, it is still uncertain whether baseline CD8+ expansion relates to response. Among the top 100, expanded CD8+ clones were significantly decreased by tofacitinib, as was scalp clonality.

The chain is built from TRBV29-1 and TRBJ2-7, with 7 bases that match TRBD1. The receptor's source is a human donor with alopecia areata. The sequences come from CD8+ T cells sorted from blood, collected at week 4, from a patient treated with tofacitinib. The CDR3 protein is CSVEDGTDEYEQYF. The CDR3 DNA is TGCAGCGTTGAAGATGGGACAGACGAGTACGAGCAGTACTTC.